The rows below give T cell receptor beta chains drawn from one sample of a study of cytomegalovirus exposure and HLA in healthy donors. Method: immunoSEQ multiplex PCR; TCRdb's copy keeps in-frame clones and lacks some. The table for this sample gives over 55,000 clones. Sequenced input: PBMCs. These TCRs come from a male donor in good health and CMV-seronegative. The CDR3 runs from the conserved cysteine through the conserved F or W. A D gene is named only where the DNA matches it firmly.

D: TRBD1; V: TRBV29-1; length: 17; J: TRBJ1-1; CDR3: CSVSSPLRGIMNAEAFF; DNA: TGCAGCGTTTCTAGCCCACTCAGGGGGATCATGAACGCTGAAGCTTTCTTT
D: .; V: TRBV2; length: 15; J: TRBJ2-7; CDR3: CASSGPGSGVDEQYF; DNA: TGTGCCAGCAGTGGCCCGGGCAGCGGTGTGGACGAGCAGTACTTC
D: TRBD2; V: TRBV5-1; length: 17; J: TRBJ2-1; CDR3: CASSPSTTSGTDNEQFF; DNA: TGCGCCAGCAGCCCCTCCACTACTAGCGGAACCGACAATGAGCAGTTCTTC
D: .; V: TRBV6-5; length: 14; J: TRBJ1-2; CDR3: CASSGAGPVGGYTF; DNA: TGTGCCAGCAGTGGCGCGGGCCCCGTCGGGGGCTACACCTTC
D: TRBD1; V: TRBV6-5; length: 15; J: TRBJ1-5; CDR3: CASSFGQGAGQPQHF; DNA: TGTGCCAGCAGTTTCGGACAGGGGGCAGGTCAGCCCCAGCATTTT
D: .; V: TRBV19; length: 15; J: TRBJ1-2; CDR3: CASSIVPRRVQGYTF; DNA: TGTGCCAGTAGTATAGTCCCCCGCAGGGTTCAAGGCTACACCTTC
D: .; V: TRBV7-2; length: 15; J: TRBJ1-3; CDR3: CASSLIHGGGNTIYF; DNA: TGTGCCAGCAGCTTAATTCATGGGGGGGGAAACACCATATATTTT
D: .; V: TRBV6-5; length: 14; J: TRBJ1-2; CDR3: CASSPTGGVYGYTF; DNA: TGTGCCAGCAGTCCTACTGGAGGGGTCTATGGCTACACCTTC
D: TRBD2; V: TRBV19; length: 15; J: TRBJ2-2; CDR3: CASNPTSGYTGELFF; DNA: TGTGCCAGTAACCCGACTAGCGGCTACACCGGGGAGCTGTTTTTT
D: TRBD1; V: TRBV7-2; length: 15; J: TRBJ2-7; CDR3: CASRHAGQGPYEQYF; DNA: TGTGCCAGCAGACACGCGGGACAGGGACCCTACGAGCAGTACTTC
D: .; V: TRBV7-3; length: 13; J: TRBJ2-3; CDR3: CASSLSSVSTQYF; DNA: TGTGCCAGCAGCTTATCGTCAGTAAGTACGCAGTATTTT
D: .; V: TRBV7-2; length: 13; J: TRBJ2-7; CDR3: CASTSQGAGSQYF; DNA: TGTGCCAGCACCTCCCAAGGGGCGGGATCTCAGTACTTC
D: TRBD1; V: TRBV28; length: 16; J: TRBJ2-3; CDR3: CASSLPRTGTGDTQYF; DNA: TGTGCCAGCAGTCTCCCACGGACAGGAACCGGAGATACGCAGTATTTT
D: TRBD1; V: TRBV10-2; length: 11; J: TRBJ2-5; CDR3: CASTGAETQYF; DNA: TGCGCCTCAACAGGGGCGGAGACCCAGTACTTC
D: .; V: TRBV5-1; length: 16; J: TRBJ1-1; CDR3: CASSPQGGVGNTEAFF; DNA: TGCGCCAGCAGCCCTCAAGGAGGGGTAGGGAACACTGAAGCTTTCTTT
D: .; V: TRBV4-1; length: 15; J: TRBJ2-7; CDR3: CASSLRQGVSYEQYF; DNA: TGCGCCAGCAGCCTTCGCCAAGGGGTCTCCTACGAGCAGTACTTC
D: TRBD1; V: TRBV4-2; length: 15; J: TRBJ1-2; CDR3: CASSQGSTGSGGYTF; DNA: TGTGCCAGCAGCCAGGGGTCGACAGGGAGTGGTGGCTACACCTTC
D: .; V: TRBV10-3; length: 13; J: TRBJ2-5; CDR3: CAIRDRAQETQYF; DNA: TGTGCCATCAGGGACAGAGCCCAAGAGACCCAGTACTTC
D: .; V: TRBV10-1; length: 13; J: TRBJ2-1; CDR3: CASSGLATNEQFF; DNA: TGCGCCAGCAGTGGGCTAGCGACAAATGAGCAGTTCTTC
D: TRBD2; V: TRBV5-1; length: 16; J: TRBJ2-5; CDR3: CASRNGASGRSETQYF; DNA: TGCGCCAGCAGGAATGGGGCTAGCGGGAGGAGTGAGACCCAGTACTTC
D: TRBD1; V: TRBV11-1; length: 16; J: TRBJ1-1; CDR3: CASSSRDRGRDTEAFF; DNA: TGTGCCAGCAGCTCCCGGGACAGGGGACGGGACACTGAAGCTTTCTTT
D: .; V: TRBV4-2; length: 14; J: TRBJ2-3; CDR3: CASSREGGDRAQYF; DNA: TGTGCCAGCAGCCGCGAAGGAGGGGATAGGGCGCAGTATTTT
D: TRBD1; V: TRBV30; length: 11; J: TRBJ1-2; CDR3: CAWRTGHGYTF; DNA: TGTGCCTGGCGGACAGGGCACGGCTACACCTTC
D: .; V: TRBV4-3; length: 16; J: TRBJ1-1; CDR3: CASSQDVAVTNTEAFF; DNA: TGCGCCAGCAGCCAAGATGTAGCTGTGACGAACACTGAAGCTTTCTTT
D: TRBD2; V: TRBV4-1; length: 16; J: TRBJ2-7; CDR3: CASSLLMGGSAYEQYF; DNA: TGCGCCAGCAGCCTTTTAATGGGGGGGAGCGCCTACGAGCAGTACTTC
D: .; V: TRBV28; length: 14; J: TRBJ2-2; CDR3: CASRPLGVAGELFF; DNA: TGTGCCAGCAGACCGCTCGGGGTCGCCGGGGAGCTGTTTTTT
D: TRBD2; V: TRBV9; length: 16; J: TRBJ2-3; CDR3: CASSAPTSGGRGTQYF; DNA: TGTGCCAGCAGCGCACCTACTAGCGGGGGCCGAGGTACGCAGTATTTT
D: TRBD1; V: TRBV18; length: 17; J: TRBJ2-1; CDR3: CASSPYTGTGALNEQFF; DNA: TGTGCCAGCTCACCCTATACCGGGACAGGGGCCCTCAATGAGCAGTTCTTC
D: TRBD1; V: TRBV28; length: 12; J: TRBJ2-7; CDR3: CASRPGGYEQYF; DNA: TGTGCCAGCAGGCCAGGGGGTTACGAGCAGTACTTC